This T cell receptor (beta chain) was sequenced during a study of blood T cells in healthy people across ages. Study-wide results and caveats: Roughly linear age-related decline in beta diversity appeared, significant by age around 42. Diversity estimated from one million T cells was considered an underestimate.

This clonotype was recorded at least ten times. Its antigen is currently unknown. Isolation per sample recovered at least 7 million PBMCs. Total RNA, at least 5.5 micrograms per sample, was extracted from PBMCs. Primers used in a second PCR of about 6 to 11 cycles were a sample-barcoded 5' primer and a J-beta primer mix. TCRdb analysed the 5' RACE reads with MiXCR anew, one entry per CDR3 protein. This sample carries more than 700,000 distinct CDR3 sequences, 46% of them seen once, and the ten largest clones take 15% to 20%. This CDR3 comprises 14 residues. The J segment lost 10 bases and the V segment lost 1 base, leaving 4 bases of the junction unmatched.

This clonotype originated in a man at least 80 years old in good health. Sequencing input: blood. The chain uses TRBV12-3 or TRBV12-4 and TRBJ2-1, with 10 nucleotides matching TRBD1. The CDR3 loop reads CASSLGQGAREQFF. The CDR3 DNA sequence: TGTGCCAGCAGTTTAGGACAGGGGGCTAGGGAGCAGTTCTTC.